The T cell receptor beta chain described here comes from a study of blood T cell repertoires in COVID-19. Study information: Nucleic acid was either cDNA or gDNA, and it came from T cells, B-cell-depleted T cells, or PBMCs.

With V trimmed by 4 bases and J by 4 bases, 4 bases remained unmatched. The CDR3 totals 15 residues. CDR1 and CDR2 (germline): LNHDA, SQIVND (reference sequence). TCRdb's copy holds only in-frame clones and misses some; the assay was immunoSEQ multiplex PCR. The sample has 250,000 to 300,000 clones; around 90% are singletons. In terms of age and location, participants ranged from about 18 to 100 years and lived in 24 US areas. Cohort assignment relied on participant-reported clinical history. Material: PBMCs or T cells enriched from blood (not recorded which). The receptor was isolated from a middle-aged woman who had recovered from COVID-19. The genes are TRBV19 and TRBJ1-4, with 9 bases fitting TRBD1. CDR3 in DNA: TGTGCCAGTAGTACGGGGGACAGGGATAATGAAAAACTGTTTTTT. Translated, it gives CASSTGDRDNEKLFF.